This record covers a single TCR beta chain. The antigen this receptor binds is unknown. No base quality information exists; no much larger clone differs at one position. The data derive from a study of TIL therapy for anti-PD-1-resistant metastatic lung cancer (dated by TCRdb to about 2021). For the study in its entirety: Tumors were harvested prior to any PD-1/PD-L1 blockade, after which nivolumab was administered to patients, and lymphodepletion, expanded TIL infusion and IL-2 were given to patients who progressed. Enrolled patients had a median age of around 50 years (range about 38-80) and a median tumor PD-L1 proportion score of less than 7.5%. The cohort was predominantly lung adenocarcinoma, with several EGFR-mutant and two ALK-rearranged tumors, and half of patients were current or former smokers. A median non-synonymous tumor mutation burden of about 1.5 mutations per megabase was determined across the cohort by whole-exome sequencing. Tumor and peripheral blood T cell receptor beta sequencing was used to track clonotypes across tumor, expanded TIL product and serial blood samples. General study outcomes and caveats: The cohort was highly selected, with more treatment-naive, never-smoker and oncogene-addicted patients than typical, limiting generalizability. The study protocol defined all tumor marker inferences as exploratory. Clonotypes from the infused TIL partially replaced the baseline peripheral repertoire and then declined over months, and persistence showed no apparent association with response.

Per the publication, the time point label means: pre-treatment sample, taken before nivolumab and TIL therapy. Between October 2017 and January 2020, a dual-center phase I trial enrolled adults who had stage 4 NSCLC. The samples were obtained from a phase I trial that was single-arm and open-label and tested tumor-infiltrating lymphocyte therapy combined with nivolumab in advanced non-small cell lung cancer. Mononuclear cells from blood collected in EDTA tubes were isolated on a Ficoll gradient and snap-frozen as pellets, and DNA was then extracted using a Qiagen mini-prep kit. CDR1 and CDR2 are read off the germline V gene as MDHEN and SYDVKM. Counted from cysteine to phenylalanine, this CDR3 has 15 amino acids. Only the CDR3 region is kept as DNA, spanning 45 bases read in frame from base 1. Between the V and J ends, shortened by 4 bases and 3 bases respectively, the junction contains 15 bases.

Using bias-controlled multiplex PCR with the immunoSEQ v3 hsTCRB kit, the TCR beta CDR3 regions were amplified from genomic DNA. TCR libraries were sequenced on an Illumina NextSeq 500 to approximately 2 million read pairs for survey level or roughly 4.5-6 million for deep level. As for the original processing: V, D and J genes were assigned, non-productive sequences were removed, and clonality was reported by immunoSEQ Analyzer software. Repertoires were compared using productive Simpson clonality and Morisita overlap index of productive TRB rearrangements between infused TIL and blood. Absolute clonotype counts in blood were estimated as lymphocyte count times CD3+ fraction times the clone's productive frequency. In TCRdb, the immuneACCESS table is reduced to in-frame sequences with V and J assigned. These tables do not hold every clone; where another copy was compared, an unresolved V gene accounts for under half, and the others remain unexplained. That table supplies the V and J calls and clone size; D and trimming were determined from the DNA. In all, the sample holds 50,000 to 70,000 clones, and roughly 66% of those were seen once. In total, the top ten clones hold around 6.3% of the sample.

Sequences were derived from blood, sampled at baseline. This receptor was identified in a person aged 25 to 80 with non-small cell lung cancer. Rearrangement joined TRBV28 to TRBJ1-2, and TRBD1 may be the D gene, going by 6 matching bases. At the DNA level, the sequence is TGTGCCAGCAGTTCGCAGGGGCCCCGGGACTATGGCTACACCTTC. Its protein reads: CASSSQGPRDYGYTF.